A single sample gave rise to the 2 T cell receptor beta chains below, sequenced in a study of post-analysis software for immune sequencing data. General study points: The study found TRBV5-6, TRBV5-1 and TRBV20-1 among a few TRBV segments more frequent in patients than controls.

Built from TCR beta cDNA, the libraries had unique molecular identifiers in them. TCRdb fed the PCR reads into MiXCR, producing one record per CDR3 protein. The repertoire holds 550,000 to 700,000 distinct CDR3 sequences, with 44% as singletons. No antigen has been identified for these receptors. Sequencing used blood. These receptors originate from a girl between 10 and 17 years old with multiple sclerosis.

The chain has TRBV27 and TRBJ2-1; 11 positions match TRBD2. Germline lookup yields CDR1 MNHEY and CDR2 SMNVEV (reference sequence). The CDR3 has 16 amino acids. The J segment lost 0 bases and the V segment lost 5 bases, leaving 3 bases of the junction unmatched. CDR3 bases: TGTGCCAGCAGTCTAGGGACTAGCGGCTCCTACAATGAGCAGTTCTTC. It is translated as CASSLGTSGSYNEQFF.

This chain uses TRBV7-2 with TRBJ1-2, with 8 bases identical to TRBD1. CDR1 and CDR2 from the germline V gene are SGHTA and FQGNSA. V was clipped by 5 bases and J by 5 bases; unmatched bases: 10. This CDR3 is 15 amino acids long. CDR3 amino acids: CASSPPGDRGYGYTF. For the CDR3, the DNA is TGTGCCAGCAGCCCTCCCGGAGACAGGGGTTATGGCTACACCTTC.